This entry is about one T cell receptor (beta chain). These data belong to a study of T cell changes during pregnancy in multiple sclerosis. Sequencing used immunoSEQ multiplex PCR; TCRdb keeps in-frame clones, though not all of them. The sample consists of tens of thousands of clones, approximately 90% of them appearing once. Germline-derived CDR1 and CDR2 are SGHDT and YYEEEE. The V segment lost 4 bases and the J segment 6 bases; nucleotides outside the gene matches: 8. The length of the CDR3 is 16 residues. Sample: peripheral blood, taken in the first trimester of pregnancy. The clonotype originates from a female donor in good health, enrolled as a control in a pregnancy study. The V gene is TRBV5-6, the J gene TRBJ1-5, with TRBD1 matching 12 bases. CDR3 loop: CASSVRDRGHVQPQHF. CDR3 nucleotide sequence: TGTGCCAGCAGCGTCCGGGACAGGGGGCATGTTCAGCCCCAGCATTTT.